Listed below are T cell receptor beta chains from one sample, sequenced in a study of T cell clusters in autoimmune cytopenias. TCRdb reprocessed the multiplex PCR reads and keeps a single row for each CDR3 protein, giving no DNA. The sample totals about 5,000 distinct CDR3 sequences. These data were also filed under a second study, of T cell repertoires in aging, cancer and after chemotherapy.

Sequencing used peripheral blood. These receptors originate from a human donor in good health. Both conserved end residues are part of each CDR3. The listing skips clone size in some rows; elsewhere it reads once, few, many or a size class.

length	size	V	J	CDR3
16	medium-sized	TRBV10-3	TRBJ2-3	CAITTTLRGERDTQYF
14	-	TRBV30	TRBJ2-7	CAWSVLTLGYEQYF
13	-	TRBV7-8	TRBJ2-3	CASSPERTDTQYF
16	-	TRBV20-1	TRBJ1-6	CSARATGGAYNSPLHF
14	-	TRBV28	TRBJ1-1	CASSLFVENTEAFF
14	medium-sized	TRBV5-4	TRBJ1-5	CASSNGRNNQPQHF
14	medium-sized	TRBV6-5	TRBJ2-2	CASSYFGGYGELFF
12	medium-sized	TRBV19	TRBJ1-5	CASTISNQPQHF
16	-	TRBV24-1	TRBJ2-2	CATSDPRQGGTGELFF
16	-	TRBV7-9	TRBJ1-1	CASSPHPKGAITEAFF
15	-	TRBV28	TRBJ2-3	CASSFNQGSTDTQYF
15	-	TRBV11-3	TRBJ2-1	CASSHQGVAYNEQFF
14	medium-sized	TRBV6-5	TRBJ2-3	CASSYSTHTDTQYF
16	-	TRBV5-4	TRBJ2-2	CASSFGASMNTGELFF
16	-	TRBV12-3/TRBV12-4	TRBJ1-3	CASRSLSGSSGNTIYF
13	-	TRBV6-1	TRBJ2-3	CASSRDSLDTQYF
14	-	TRBV6-1	TRBJ1-1	CASSERQGGTEAFF
11	medium-sized	TRBV6-1	TRBJ1-6	CAIRGSSPLHF
14	medium-sized	TRBV30	TRBJ2-2	CAWGSLLGAGELFF
13	medium-sized	TRBV29-1	TRBJ1-1	CSVDSGGGTEAFF
16	-	TRBV21-1	TRBJ1-1	CASSKRQSYRYTEAFF
16	medium-sized	TRBV18	TRBJ2-5	CASSPDRGADQETQYF
12	medium-sized	TRBV6-5	TRBJ2-1	CASTTGYNEQFF
15	-	TRBV7-9	TRBJ2-2	CASSRTGGRTGELFF
12	-	TRBV29-1	TRBJ1-2	CSVEGGDYGYTF
15	medium-sized	TRBV6-5	TRBJ2-3	CASRPTGGREDTQYF
13	medium-sized	TRBV10-3	TRBJ2-7	CATKDRAAYEQYF
15	medium-sized	TRBV30	TRBJ1-6	CAWSEPDRANSPLHF
15	-	TRBV27	TRBJ2-5	CASSSFKRGQETQYF
16	medium-sized	TRBV18	TRBJ2-1	CASSPVRGGSYNEQFF
13	-	TRBV11-2	TRBJ1-2	CASNLGGNYGYTF
15	medium-sized	TRBV30	TRBJ2-2	CAWSSGTGLSGELFF
13	-	TRBV7-2	TRBJ1-5	CASSLTPGQPQHF
17	-	TRBV13	TRBJ2-7	CASSFLAGATNSYEQYF
16	-	TRBV24-1	TRBJ2-4	CATSDPSDRGGNIQYF
16	-	TRBV24-1	TRBJ2-1	CATSDPGGGRNNEQFF
13	-	TRBV7-9	TRBJ2-7	CASSGTTTYEQYF
18	-	TRBV6-6	TRBJ1-6	CASSLGGPGSSYNSPLHF
20	-	TRBV6-2/TRBV6-3	TRBJ2-7	CASWEGRRDRWNRGGYEQYF
15	-	TRBV6-4	TRBJ2-5	CASSSTGSGGETQYF
16	-	TRBV6-1	TRBJ2-1	CASSPNSGTHYNEQFF
15	medium-sized	TRBV19	TRBJ2-5	CASTARRGGVETQYF
18	-	TRBV27	TRBJ1-1	CASSLSYRTGGHTTEAFF
15	medium-sized	TRBV6-1	TRBJ1-5	CASSAVQEGIQPQHF
12	-	TRBV10-3	TRBJ2-1	CAISYPPDEQFF
17	-	TRBV27	TRBJ2-3	CASSLNLEVLRPDTQYF
15	medium-sized	TRBV29-1	TRBJ1-5	CSVEDPTGGGQPQHF
17	-	TRBV5-1	TRBJ2-3	CASSSGTGGTDTDTQYF
15	-	TRBV12-3/TRBV12-4	TRBJ1-1	CASSLADRGGAEAFF
15	-	TRBV7-9	TRBJ1-5	CASSSTGAYNQPQHF
12	-	TRBV18	TRBJ1-1	CASCTGDTEAFF
17	medium-sized	TRBV6-1	TRBJ2-3	CASSEVGAGGPTDTQYF
15	medium-sized	TRBV18	TRBJ2-7	CASSPLEQGYYEQYF
16	-	TRBV6-1	TRBJ1-6	CASSDAGQGGGSPLHF